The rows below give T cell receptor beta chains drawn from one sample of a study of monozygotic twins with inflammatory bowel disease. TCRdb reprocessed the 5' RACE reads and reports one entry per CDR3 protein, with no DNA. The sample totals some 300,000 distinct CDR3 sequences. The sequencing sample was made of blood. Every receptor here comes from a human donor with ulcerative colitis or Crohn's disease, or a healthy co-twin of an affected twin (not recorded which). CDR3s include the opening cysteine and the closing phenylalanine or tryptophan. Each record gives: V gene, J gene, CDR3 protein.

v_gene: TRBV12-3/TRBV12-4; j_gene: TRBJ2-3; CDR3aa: CASSFKGMGHTDTQYF
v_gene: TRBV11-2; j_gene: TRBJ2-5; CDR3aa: CASSSNPGLAKTQYF
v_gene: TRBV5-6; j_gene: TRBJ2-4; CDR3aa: CASRSGTALWNIQYF
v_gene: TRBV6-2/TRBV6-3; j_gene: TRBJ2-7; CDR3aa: CASSRTGQRYEQYF
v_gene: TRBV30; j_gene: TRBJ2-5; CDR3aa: CAWIGRDRDLQETQYF
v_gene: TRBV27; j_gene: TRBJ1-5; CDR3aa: CASSFSRSFAQHF
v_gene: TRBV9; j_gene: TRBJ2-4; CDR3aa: CASSTGSSQGIQYF
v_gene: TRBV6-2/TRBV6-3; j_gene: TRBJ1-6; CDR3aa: CASSWTEYNSPLHF
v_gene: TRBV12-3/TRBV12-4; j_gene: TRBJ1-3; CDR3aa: CASSLSFHSSGNTIYF
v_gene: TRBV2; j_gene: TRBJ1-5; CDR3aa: CASSVTANQPQHF
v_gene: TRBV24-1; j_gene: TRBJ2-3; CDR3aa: CATSPEGTRDTQYF
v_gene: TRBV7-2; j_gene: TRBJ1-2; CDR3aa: CASSLDIGIGGYTF
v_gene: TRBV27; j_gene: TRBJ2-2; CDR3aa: CASTRRAPLGFAGELFF
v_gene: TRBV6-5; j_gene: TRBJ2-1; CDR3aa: CAGSSRTGSWEQFF
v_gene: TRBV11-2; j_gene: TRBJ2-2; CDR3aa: CASSLVTVSGELFF
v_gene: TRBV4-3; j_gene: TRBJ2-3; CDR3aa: CASSRSYGTSRDTQYF
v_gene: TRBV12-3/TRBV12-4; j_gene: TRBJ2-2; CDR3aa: CASSDLPGEPFF
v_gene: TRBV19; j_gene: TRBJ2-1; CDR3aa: CASSMRAEQFF
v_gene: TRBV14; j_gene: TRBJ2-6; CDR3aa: CASSQPWGAGANVLTF
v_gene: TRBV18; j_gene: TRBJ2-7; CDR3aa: CASRPDRARPEQYF
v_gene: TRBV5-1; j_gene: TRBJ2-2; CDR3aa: CASSQMWQENTGELFF
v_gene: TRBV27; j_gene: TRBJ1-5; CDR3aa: CASSAGGAYNQPQHF
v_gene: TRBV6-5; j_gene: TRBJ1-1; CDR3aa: CASSYSSGLGTEAFF
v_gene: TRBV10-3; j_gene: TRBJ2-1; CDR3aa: CAISESNNEQFF